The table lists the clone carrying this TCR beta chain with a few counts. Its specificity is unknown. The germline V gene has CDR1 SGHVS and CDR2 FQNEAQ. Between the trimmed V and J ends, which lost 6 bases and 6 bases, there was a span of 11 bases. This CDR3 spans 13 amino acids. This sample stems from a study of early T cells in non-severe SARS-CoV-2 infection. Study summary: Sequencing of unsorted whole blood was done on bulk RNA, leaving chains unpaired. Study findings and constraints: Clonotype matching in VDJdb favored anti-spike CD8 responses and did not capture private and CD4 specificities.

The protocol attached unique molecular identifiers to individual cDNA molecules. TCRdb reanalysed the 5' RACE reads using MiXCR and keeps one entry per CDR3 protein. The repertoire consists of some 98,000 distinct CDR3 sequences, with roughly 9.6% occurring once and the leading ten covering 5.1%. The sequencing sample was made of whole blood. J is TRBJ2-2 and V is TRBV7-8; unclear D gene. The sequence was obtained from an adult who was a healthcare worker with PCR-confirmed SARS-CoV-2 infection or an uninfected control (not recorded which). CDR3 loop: CASRHSLAGELFF. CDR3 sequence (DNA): TGTGCCAGCAGACACAGTTTAGCCGGGGAGCTGTTTTTT.